A single sample is the source of the 16 T cell receptor beta chains below, sequenced in a study of identifying expanded T cells in peripheral blood. This table comes from immunoSEQ multiplex PCR, and its TCRdb copy is limited to in-frame clones, with some not included. The data hold 95,000 to 100,000 clones, with around 90% observed a single time. Material: blood. These receptors all come from a person aged 18 to 69 in good health.

The V gene is TRBV25-1, the J gene TRBJ1-1; the D gene is possibly TRBD1 (6 bases). Trimming removed 6 bases from V and 1 base from J, with 15 bases in between. Germline CDR1 MGHDK, CDR2 SYGVNS. CDR3 length equals 15 residues. The DNA for the CDR3 is TGTGCCAGCAGACAGGGAAGAAGGGCGAACACTGAAGCTTTCTTT. This encodes CASRQGRRANTEAFF.

This chain connects TRBV29-1 to TRBJ2-1; D ambiguous. This CDR3 has 12 amino acids. Trimming left V 3 bases short and J 9 bases short, with 12 bases between. Germline V lookup: CDR1 SQVTM, CDR2 ANQGSEA. The DNA for the CDR3 is TGCAGCGTTGAGCGAAACGGCGTTGAGCAGTTCTTC. Residues: CSVERNGVEQFF.

This clone was counted once. The chain uses TRBV27 and TRBJ1-2; D call uncertain. Between the trimmed V and J ends, which lost 4 bases and 8 bases, there was a span of 20 bases. The CDR3 is 15 residues long. The germline V gene has CDR1 MNHEY and CDR2 SMNVEV (reference sequence). The CDR3 DNA reads as TGTGCCAGCAGTTCCGGAACGGCTCCGAAACGGGGCTACACCTTC. Protein sequence: CASSSGTAPKRGYTF.

This clone is a singleton in its sample. V usage is TRBV4-1 and J usage is TRBJ1-4; D is unresolved. Germline assignment: CDR1 MGHRA and CDR2 YSYEKL. This CDR3 has 15 amino acids. The V end lost 0 bases, the J end lost 0 bases, and 5 bases lay between the germline ends. Here the CDR3 DNA reads TGCGCCAGCAGCCAAGAGGGAGCAACTAATGAAAAACTGTTTTTT. As protein: CASSQEGATNEKLFF.

The chain couples TRBV4-3 to TRBJ2-7; tentatively, D is TRBD1 (6 bases). Germline-derived CDR1 and CDR2 are LGHNA and YSLEER. CDR3 size: 17 residues. Trimming shortened V by 4 bases and J by 1 base, and 20 bases separated the two germline ends. Here the CDR3 DNA reads TGCGCCAGCAGCCCAAACGCAGGGGCGCTTAGTTCCTACGAGCAGTACTTC. As protein: CASSPNAGALSSYEQYF.

This chain links TRBV30 with TRBJ2-7; the match to TRBD2 covers 8 bases. The CDR3 is made up of 11 amino acids. CDR1 and CDR2 (germline): GTSNPN, SVGIG (reference sequence). Trimming removed 5 bases from V and 6 bases from J; junction bases left unmatched: 3. For the CDR3, the DNA is TGTGCCTGGGCCCGGGGGGGCGAGCAGTACTTC. This codes for CAWARGGEQYF. Full variable domain (rest looked up from reference TRBV30 and TRBJ2-7): SQTIHQWPATLVQPVGSPLSLECTVEGTSNPNLYWYRQAAGRGLQLLFYSVGIGQISSEVPQNLSASRPQDRQFILSSKKLLLSDSGFYLCAWARGGEQYFGPGTRLTVT.

The chain joins TRBV11-2 to TRBJ2-5; no clear D gene. Trimming removed 1 base from V and 1 base from J, with 4 bases in between. The germline V gene has CDR1 SGHAT and CDR2 FQNNGV. The CDR3 is 13 amino acids. The DNA for the CDR3 is TGTGCCAGCAGCTTAGGAGGCCAAGAGACCCAGTACTTC. Encoded protein: CASSLGGQETQYF.

This clone was counted only a few times. This chain joins TRBV27 and TRBJ1-5; no firm D call. CDR1 is MNHEY, CDR2 SMNVEV, per germline (reference sequence). The V end was cut by 5 bases, the J end by 3 bases, with 8 bases between. This CDR3 comprises 13 residues. The CDR3 DNA reads as TGTGCCAGCAGTCCAATGAACAATCAGCCCCAGCATTTT. Residues: CASSPMNNQPQHF.

CDR3 nucleotide sequence: TGTGCCAGCATAGGCGGGACAGGGGGGACCGAGCAGTACTTC. It codes for CASIGGTGGTEQYF. The genes are TRBV28 and TRBJ2-7; 11 bases agree with TRBD1. J gave up 6 bases and V 7 bases, and 8 bases lay outside the gene matches. Germline values: CDR1 MDHEN, CDR2 SYDVKM. The CDR3 length is 14 residues.

The CDR3 here is CAISEGADYGYTF. The CDR3 nucleotides are TGTGCCATCAGTGAAGGGGCGGACTATGGCTACACCTTC. The chain has TRBV10-3 and TRBJ1-2, with a possible D match to TRBD1 (5 bases). V lost 3 bases and J lost 3, with 8 bases in between. This CDR3 has 13 residues. From germline, CDR1 is ENHRY and CDR2 SYGVKD.

The CDR3, as DNA: TGTGCCAGCAGAAAGCGGGTTGCTGGGGCCAACGTCCTGACTTTC. Its translation: CASRKRVAGANVLTF. The V and J genes are TRBV2 and TRBJ2-6; TRBD2 is a possible D gene (6 bases). The germline V gene has CDR1 SNHLY and CDR2 FYNNEI. V lost 6 bases and J lost 2, with 11 bases in between. The CDR3 consists of 15 residues.

The chain recombines TRBV27 with TRBJ2-5, with 7 bases aligning to TRBD2. The germline V gene encodes CDR1 MNHEY and CDR2 SMNVEV (reference sequence). The CDR3 length is 14 residues. V trimming: 2 bases; J trimming: 2 bases; junction bases outside the gene matches: 2. The CDR3 coding sequence is TGTGCCAGCAGTTTACTGGGGGGGCAAGAGACCCAGTACTTC. Translating gives CASSLLGGQETQYF.

A single count supports this clone. The chain employs TRBV5-8 and TRBJ2-7, with 7 bases aligning to TRBD1. Germline CDR1 and CDR2: SGHTS and YDEGEE. This CDR3 comprises 14 residues. Trimming at V came to 0 bases and at J to 3 bases, leaving 3 bases not matched to a gene. The CDR3 DNA reads as TGTGCCAGCAGCTTGGAGGGGGCGATCTACGAGCAGTACTTC. This codes for CASSLEGAIYEQYF.

The chain carries TRBV7-9 and TRBJ2-7; the match to TRBD2 covers 12 bases. The CDR3 extends over 16 amino acids. Germline V gives CDR1 SEHNR, CDR2 FQNEAQ (reference sequence). V shed 3 bases, J shed 5 bases, and the junction held 8 bases outside the gene matches. CDR3 protein: CASSFGLAGSKNEQYF. For the CDR3, the DNA is TGTGCCAGCAGCTTTGGACTAGCGGGGTCCAAGAACGAGCAGTACTTC.

This clone was seen once. The V and J genes are TRBV7-2 and TRBJ2-5; TRBD2 is a possible D gene (5 bases). CDR1 and CDR2 from the germline V gene are SGHTA and FQGNSA. This CDR3 comprises 20 residues. V dropped 0 bases and J dropped 2 bases, with 25 bases sitting between them. This CDR3 reads CASSLAEGRGRVTRQETQYF. For the CDR3, the DNA is TGTGCCAGCAGCTTAGCGGAAGGACGGGGTAGGGTCACAAGACAAGAGACCCAGTACTTC. Based on the CDR3 plus reference TRBV7-2 and TRBJ2-5, the full variable domain is GAGVSQSPSNKVTEKGKDVELRCDPISGHTALYWYRQSLGQGLEFLIYFQGNSAPDKSGLPSDRFSAERTGGSVSTLTIQRTQQEDSAVYLCASSLAEGRGRVTRQETQYFGPGTRLLVL.

The chain links TRBV27 to TRBJ2-2; 13 bases match TRBD2. Losses at the gene ends were 3 bases for V and 2 bases for J; bases not matched to a gene: 3. The CDR3 consists of 17 residues. Germline V gene sequence: CDR1 MNHEY, CDR2 SMNVEV (reference sequence). The CDR3 DNA reads as TGTGCCAGCAGTTTGACTAGCGGGGGGACCAACACCGGGGAGCTGTTTTTT. Protein product: CASSLTSGGTNTGELFF.